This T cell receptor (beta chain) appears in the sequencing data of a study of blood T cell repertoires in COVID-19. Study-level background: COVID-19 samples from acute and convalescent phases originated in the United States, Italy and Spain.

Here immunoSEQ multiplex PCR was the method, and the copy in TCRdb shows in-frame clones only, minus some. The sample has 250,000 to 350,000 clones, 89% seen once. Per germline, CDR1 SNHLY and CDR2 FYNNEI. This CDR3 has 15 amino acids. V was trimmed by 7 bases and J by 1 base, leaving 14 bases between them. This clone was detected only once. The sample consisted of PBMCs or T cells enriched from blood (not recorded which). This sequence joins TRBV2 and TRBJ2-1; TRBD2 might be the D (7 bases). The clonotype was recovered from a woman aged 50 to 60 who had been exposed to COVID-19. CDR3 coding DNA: TGTGCCAGCAAGGTAGGGGGGGGATCCTACAATGAGCAGTTCTTC. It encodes CASKVGGGSYNEQFF. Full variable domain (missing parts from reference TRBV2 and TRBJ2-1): EPEVTQTPSHQVTQMGQEVILRCVPISNHLYFYWYRQILGQKVEFLVSFYNNEISEKSEIFDDQFSVERPDGSNFTLKIRSTKLEDSAMYFCASKVGGGSYNEQFFGPGTRLTVL.